Below are 9 T cell receptor beta chains sequenced from a single sample in a study of T-cell reconstitution after alpha-beta-depleted transplantation in children. Unique molecular identifiers were incorporated into the prepared TCRbeta library. TCRdb reprocessed the PCR reads with MiXCR, giving one entry per CDR3 protein. The table records about 1,000,000 distinct CDR3 sequences, under 30% of them present only once. Source: PBMCs, mostly from graft donor cells, taken 360 days after TCRalphabeta/CD19-depleted stem cell transplant. The source is a boy under two years old who had a stem cell transplant for SCID, so the T cells may come from the graft donor.

This clonotype was detected only a few times. The V and J genes are TRBV12-3 or TRBV12-4 and TRBJ2-5; D possibly corresponds to TRBD2 (6 bases). The germline V and J ends were trimmed by 5 bases and 6 bases, with 19 bases remaining between them. This CDR3 is 15 amino acids long. CDR3 residues: CASSPKWAGLKTQYF. DNA for the CDR3: TGTGCCAGCAGTCCCAAGTGGGCGGGGCTGAAGACCCAGTACTTC.

V and J are TRBV4-3 and TRBJ2-1, with D unclear. Germline V gene lookup returns CDR1 LGHNA and CDR2 YSLEER. The V end was cut by 4 bases, the J end by 3 bases, with 10 bases between. The CDR3 has 14 amino acids. The CDR3 here is CASSPHWSYNEQFF. The CDR3 DNA is TGCGCCAGCAGCCCCCATTGGAGCTACAATGAGCAGTTCTTC.

This chain connects TRBV6-5 to TRBJ1-2, with D maybe TRBD1 (5 bases). V was shortened by 2 bases and J by 5 bases, with 15 bases between the two germline ends. Germline lookup yields CDR1 MNHEY and CDR2 SVGAGI. The CDR3 is 15 residues long. CDR3 sequence: CASSYGDGVGYGYTF. The DNA of the CDR3 is TGTGCCAGCAGTTACGGGGACGGGGTGGGATATGGCTACACCTTC.

The chain has TRBV18 and TRBJ2-3, with 9 positions matching TRBD1. The CDR3 totals 18 residues. V was clipped by 1 base and J by 2 bases; unmatched bases: 10. Germline V gene data show CDR1 as KGHSH and CDR2 as LQKENI. The CDR3 region is CASSPLLKQGANTDTQYF. The CDR3 DNA reads as TGTGCCAGCTCACCACTTTTAAAACAGGGGGCAAACACAGATACGCAGTATTTT.

The CDR3 is CASSFTPRTGVKTEAFF. DNA for the CDR3: TGCGCCAGCAGCTTTACGCCACGGACAGGGGTAAAAACTGAAGCTTTCTTT. The genes are TRBV5-1 and TRBJ1-1; 9 bases line up with TRBD1. This CDR3 is built from 17 residues. The ends lost 2 bases at V and 5 bases at J; junction bases unmatched: 13. The germline CDR1 and CDR2 sequences are SGHRS and YFSETQ.

The V gene is TRBV12-3 or TRBV12-4, the J gene TRBJ2-7; D might be TRBD2 (5 bases). The CDR3 has 14 residues. The V end lost 3 bases, the J end lost 2 bases, and 11 bases lay between the germline ends. The CDR3 nucleotides are TGTGCCAGCAGTTTGGGAGATCTCCCCTACGAGCAGTACTTC. This codes for CASSLGDLPYEQYF.

This clonotype was found a few times. The chain joins TRBV10-3 to TRBJ2-5; perhaps TRBD2 as D (5 bases). Germline CDR1 is ENHRY and CDR2 is SYGVKD. Trimming removed 0 bases at V and 4 bases at J, with 21 bases between. This CDR3 is built from 18 residues. The CDR3 is CAISESNMGLAGRETQYF. In DNA, the CDR3 is TGTGCCATCAGTGAGTCGAACATGGGCCTAGCAGGTCGAGAGACCCAGTACTTC.

The V and J genes are TRBV5-1 and TRBJ2-7, with D tentatively TRBD2 (7 bases). CDR3 length: 17 residues. V shed 1 base and J shed 7 bases, with 24 bases lying between them. Per the germline V gene, CDR1 is SGHRS and CDR2 is YFSETQ. CDR3 amino acids: CASSLWRGPRPYREQYF. Here the CDR3 DNA reads TGCGCCAGCAGCTTGTGGCGGGGGCCGCGACCGTATAGGGAGCAGTACTTC.

This clonotype has more than one count but fewer than ten. This chain joins TRBV11-2 and TRBJ2-2, with 7 bases fitting TRBD2. Per germline, CDR1 SGHAT and CDR2 FQNNGV. J was trimmed by 0 bases and V by 4 bases; bases with no gene match: 8. There are 17 residues in the CDR3. In nucleotides, the CDR3 is TGTGCCAGCAGCTCGTTGGGAGGGAGTTCGAACACCGGGGAGCTGTTTTTT. Amino acids: CASSSLGGSSNTGELFF. Looking up the rest from reference TRBV11-2 and TRBJ2-2 gives the full variable domain: EAGVAQSPRYKIIEKRQSVAFWCNPISGHATLYWYQQILGQGPKLLIQFQNNGVVDDSQLPKDRFSAERLKGVDSTLKIQPAKLEDSAVYLCASSSLGGSSNTGELFFGEGSRLTVL.